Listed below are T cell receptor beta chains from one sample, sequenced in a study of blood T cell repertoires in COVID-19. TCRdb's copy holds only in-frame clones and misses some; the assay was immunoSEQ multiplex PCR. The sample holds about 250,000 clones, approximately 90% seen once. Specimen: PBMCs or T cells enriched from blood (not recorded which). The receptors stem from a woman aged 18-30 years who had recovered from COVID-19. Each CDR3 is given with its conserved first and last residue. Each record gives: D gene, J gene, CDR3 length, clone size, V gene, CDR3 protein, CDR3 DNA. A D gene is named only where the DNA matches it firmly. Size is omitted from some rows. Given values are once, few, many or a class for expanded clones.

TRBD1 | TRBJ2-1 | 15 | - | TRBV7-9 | CASSRQGQGYNEQFF | TGTGCCAGCAGCCGACAGGGACAGGGTTACAATGAGCAGTTCTTC
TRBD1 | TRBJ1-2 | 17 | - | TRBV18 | CASSPVLRGQRPYGYTF | TGTGCCAGCTCACCGGTTTTGAGGGGACAGCGCCCCTATGGCTACACCTTC
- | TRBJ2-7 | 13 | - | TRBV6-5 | CASRGPIPSEQYF | TGTGCCAGCCGAGGCCCAATACCCAGCGAGCAGTACTTC
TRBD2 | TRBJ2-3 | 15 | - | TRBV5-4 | CASSLPRGRADTQYF | TGTGCCAGCAGCTTGCCGCGGGGGAGGGCAGATACGCAGTATTTT
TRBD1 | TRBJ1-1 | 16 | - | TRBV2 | CASREDRARVNTEAFF | TGTGCCAGCAGGGAGGACAGGGCAAGGGTAAACACTGAAGCTTTCTTT
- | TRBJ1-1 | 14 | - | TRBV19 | CASKQGGWDTEAFF | TGTGCCAGTAAACAGGGAGGGTGGGACACTGAAGCTTTCTTT
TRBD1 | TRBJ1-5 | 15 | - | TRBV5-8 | CASSSGQLSNQPQHF | TGTGCCAGCAGCTCGGGACAGCTTAGCAATCAGCCCCAGCATTTT
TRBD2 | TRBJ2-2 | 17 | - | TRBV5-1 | CASSPTGGGENTGELFF | TGCGCCAGCAGCCCTACCGGCGGGGGTGAAAACACCGGGGAGCTGTTTTTT
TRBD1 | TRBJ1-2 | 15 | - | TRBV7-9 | CASSFGQGFNYGYTF | TGTGCCAGCAGCTTTGGACAGGGGTTTAACTATGGCTACACCTTC
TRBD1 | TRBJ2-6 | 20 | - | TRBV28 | CASSLPKRQGKGSGANVLTF | TGTGCCAGCAGTTTACCCAAACGACAGGGGAAAGGCTCTGGGGCCAACGTCCTGACTTTC
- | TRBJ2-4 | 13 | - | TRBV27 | CASSSGLGIKQYF | TGTGCCAGCAGTTCGGGACTGGGGATAAAACAGTACTTC
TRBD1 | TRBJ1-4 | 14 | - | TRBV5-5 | CASSPGQSNEKLFF | TGTGCCAGCAGCCCGGGACAGTCTAATGAAAAACTGTTTTTT
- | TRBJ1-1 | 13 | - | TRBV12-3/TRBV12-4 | CASTQRRDTEAFF | TGTGCCAGCACCCAGAGGAGGGACACTGAAGCTTTCTTT
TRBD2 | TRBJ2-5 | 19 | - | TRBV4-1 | CASSQALTSGGPEGETQYF | TGCGCCAGCAGCCAAGCGCTGACTAGCGGGGGCCCCGAGGGAGAGACCCAGTACTTC
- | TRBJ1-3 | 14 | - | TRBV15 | CATRQRGAGNTIYF | TGTGCCACCAGACAACGGGGGGCGGGAAACACCATATATTTT
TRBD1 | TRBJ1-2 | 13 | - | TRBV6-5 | CASRVTGNYGYTF | TGTGCCAGCAGGGTGACAGGGAACTATGGCTACACCTTC
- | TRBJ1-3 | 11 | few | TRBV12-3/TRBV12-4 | CALAGGNTIYF | TGTGCCCTGGCAGGTGGAAACACCATATATTTT
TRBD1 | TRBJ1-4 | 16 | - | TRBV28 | CASSADRGPHNEKLFF | TGTGCCAGCAGCGCGGACAGGGGGCCTCATAATGAAAAACTGTTTTTT
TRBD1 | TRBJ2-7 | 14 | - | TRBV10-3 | CAISDPGTAYEQYF | TGTGCCATCAGTGATCCCGGGACAGCCTACGAGCAGTACTTC
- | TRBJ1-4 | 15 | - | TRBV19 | CASSMVRGLWEKLFF | TGTGCCAGTAGTATGGTCAGAGGGCTGTGGGAAAAACTGTTTTTT
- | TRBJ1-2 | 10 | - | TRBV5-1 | CAIPAGGYTF | TGCGCCATTCCTGCGGGGGGCTACACCTTC
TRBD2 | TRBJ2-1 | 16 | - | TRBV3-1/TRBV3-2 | CASSRAGTSGSNEQFF | TGTGCCAGCAGCCGCGCCGGGACTAGCGGGAGTAATGAGCAGTTCTTC
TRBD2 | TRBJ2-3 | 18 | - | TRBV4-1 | CASSPRPSTSGFADTQYF | TGCGCCAGCAGCCCCAGGCCCTCGACTAGCGGGTTTGCAGATACGCAGTATTTT
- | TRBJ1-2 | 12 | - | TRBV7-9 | CASKPDSPGYTF | TGTGCCAGCAAGCCCGACAGTCCCGGCTACACCTTC
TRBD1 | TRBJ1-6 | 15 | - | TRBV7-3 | CASSRSGQGDSPLHF | TGTGCCAGCAGCAGGTCGGGACAGGGCGATTCACCCCTCCACTTT
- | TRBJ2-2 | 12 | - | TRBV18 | CASSPSTGELFF | TGTGCCAGCTCACCGAGCACCGGGGAGCTGTTTTTT
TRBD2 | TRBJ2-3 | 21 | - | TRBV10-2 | CASSESRFGASGGAEVDTQYF | TGCGCCAGCAGTGAGTCGCGGTTCGGGGCTAGCGGGGGGGCCGAGGTGGATACGCAGTATTTT
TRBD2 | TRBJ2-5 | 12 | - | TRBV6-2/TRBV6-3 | CASSQRGGIWYF | TGTGCCAGCAGCCAGCGGGGGGGCATCTGGTACTTC
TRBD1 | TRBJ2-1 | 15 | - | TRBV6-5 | CASRKTGGPYNEQFF | TGTGCCAGCAGGAAAACAGGGGGCCCTTACAATGAGCAGTTCTTC
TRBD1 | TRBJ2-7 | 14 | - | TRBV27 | CASSPGTGGGEQYF | TGTGCCAGCAGTCCCGGGACAGGGGGGGGAGAGCAGTACTTC
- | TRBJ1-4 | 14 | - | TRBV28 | CASSFGGAREKLFF | TGTGCCAGCAGTTTCGGGGGGGCGCGTGAAAAACTGTTTTTT
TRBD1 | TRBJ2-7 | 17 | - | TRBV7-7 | CASSLALTGGRTYEQYF | TGTGCTAGCAGCTTAGCCCTGACAGGGGGGAGAACCTACGAGCAGTACTTC
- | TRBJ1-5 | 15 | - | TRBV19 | CASSIIGDSNQPQHF | TGTGCCAGTAGTATTATAGGGGATAGCAATCAGCCCCAGCATTTT
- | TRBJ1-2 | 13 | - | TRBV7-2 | CASSFNTGYGYTF | TGTGCCAGCAGCTTTAATACTGGCTATGGCTACACCTTC
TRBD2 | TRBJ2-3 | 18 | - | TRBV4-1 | CASSQERLAGASTDTQYF | TGCGCCAGCAGCCAAGAAAGACTAGCGGGGGCTAGCACAGATACGCAGTATTTT
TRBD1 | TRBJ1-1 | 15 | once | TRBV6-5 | CASRFRGPVNTEAFF | TGTGCCAGCAGGTTTAGGGGGCCCGTGAACACTGAAGCTTTCTTT
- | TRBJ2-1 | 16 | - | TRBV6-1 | CASSDLGGQTYNEQFF | TGTGCCAGCAGTGACCTCGGGGGACAGACCTACAATGAGCAGTTCTTC
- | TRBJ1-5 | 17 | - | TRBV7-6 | CASSSGSEQWSNQPQHF | TGTGCCAGCAGCTCGGGATCAGAGCAGTGGAGCAATCAGCCCCAGCATTTT
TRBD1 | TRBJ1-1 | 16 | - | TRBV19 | CASSRWQGQADTEAFF | TGTGCCAGTAGTCGTTGGCAGGGACAGGCCGACACTGAAGCTTTCTTT
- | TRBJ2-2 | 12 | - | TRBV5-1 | CASSLNTGELFF | TGCGCCAGCAGCCTAAACACCGGGGAGCTGTTTTTT
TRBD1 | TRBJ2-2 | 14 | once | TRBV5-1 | CASKDRGHTGELFF | TGCGCCAGCAAAGACAGGGGCCACACCGGGGAGCTGTTTTTT
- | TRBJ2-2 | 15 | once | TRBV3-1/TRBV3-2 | CASSGPDRFTGELFF | TGTGCCAGCAGCGGGCCAGACAGATTCACCGGGGAGCTGTTTTTT